Given below is one T cell receptor beta chain in context. The antigen remains unidentified. This sample stems from a study of T cells after yellow fever vaccination. Overall study: For low cell numbers, libraries were made with SMART-Seq v4 Ultra Low Input.

TCRdb reprocessed the 5' RACE reads with MiXCR, giving one entry per CDR3 protein. The data hold about 310,000 distinct CDR3 sequences, with more than 3% observed a single time. This CDR3 region has 17 residues. Trimming removed 1 base at V and 2 bases at J, with 17 bases between. From germline, CDR1 is LGHNA and CDR2 YNFKEQ. Study-level points and caveats: When the response was secondary, it was weaker but reached its peak faster, day 5 versus 15. Reappearing after the booster were most of the clones from primary vaccination (approximately 96% CD4, 85% to 90% CD8).

This receptor was identified in a man aged 18 to 29 who received the YFV17D yellow fever vaccine. The rearrangement joins TRBV4-2 to TRBJ1-1, with D possibly matching TRBD1 (5 bases). Specimen: PBMCs, collected on the day of the yellow fever booster vaccination. CDR3 in amino acids: CASSQGHGTSSNTEAFF. The CDR3 DNA reads TGTGCCAGCAGCCAAGGACACGGGACCTCGTCCAACACTGAAGCTTTCTTT.